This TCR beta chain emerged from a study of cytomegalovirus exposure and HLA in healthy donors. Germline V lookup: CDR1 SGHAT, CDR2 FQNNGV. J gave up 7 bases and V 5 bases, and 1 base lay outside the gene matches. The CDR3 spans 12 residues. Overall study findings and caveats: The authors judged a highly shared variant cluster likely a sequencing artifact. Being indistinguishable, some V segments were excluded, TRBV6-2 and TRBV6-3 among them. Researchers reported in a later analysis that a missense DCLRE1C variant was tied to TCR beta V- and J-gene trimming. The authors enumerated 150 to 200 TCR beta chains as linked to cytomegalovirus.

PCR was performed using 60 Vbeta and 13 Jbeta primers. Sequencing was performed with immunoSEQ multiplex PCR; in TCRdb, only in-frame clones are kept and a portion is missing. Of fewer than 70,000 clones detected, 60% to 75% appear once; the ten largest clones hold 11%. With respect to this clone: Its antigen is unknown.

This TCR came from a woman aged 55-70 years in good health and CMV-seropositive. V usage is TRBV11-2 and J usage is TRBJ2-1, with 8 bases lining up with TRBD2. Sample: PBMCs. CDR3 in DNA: TGTGCCAGCAGCCGGGGGGGGAATGAGCAGTTCTTC. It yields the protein CASSRGGNEQFF.